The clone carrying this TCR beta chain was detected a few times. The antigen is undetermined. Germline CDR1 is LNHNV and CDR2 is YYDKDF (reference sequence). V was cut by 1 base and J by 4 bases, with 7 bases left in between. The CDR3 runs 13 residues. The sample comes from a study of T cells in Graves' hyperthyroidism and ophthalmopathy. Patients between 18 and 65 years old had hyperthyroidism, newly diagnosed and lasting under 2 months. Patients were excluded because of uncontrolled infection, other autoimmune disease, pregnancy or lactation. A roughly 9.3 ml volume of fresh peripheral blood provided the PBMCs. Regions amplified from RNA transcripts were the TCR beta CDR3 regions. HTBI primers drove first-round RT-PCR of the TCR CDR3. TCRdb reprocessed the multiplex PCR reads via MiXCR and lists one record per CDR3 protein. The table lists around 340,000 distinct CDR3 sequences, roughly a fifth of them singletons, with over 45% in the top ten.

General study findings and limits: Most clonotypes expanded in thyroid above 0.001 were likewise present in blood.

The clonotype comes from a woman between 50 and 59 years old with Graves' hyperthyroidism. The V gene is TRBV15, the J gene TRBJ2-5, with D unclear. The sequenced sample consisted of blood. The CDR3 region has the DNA TGTGCCACCAGCAGAGCTAGTTTAGAGACCCAGTACTTC. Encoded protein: CATSRASLETQYF.